This T cell receptor (beta chain) is drawn from a study of blood T cell repertoires in COVID-19. The cohort comprised adults aged roughly 18 to 95 years residing in under 25 US areas. The recovered donors of Cohort 3 showed two negative PCRs, clearance, or symptom resolution. Germline-derived CDR1 and CDR2 are MNHNS and SASEGT. This CDR3 has 16 residues. The V segment lost 3 bases and the J segment 4 bases; nucleotides outside the gene matches: 10. This table comes from immunoSEQ multiplex PCR, and its TCRdb copy is limited to in-frame clones, with some not included. The table lists approximately 180,000 clones, 84% of them singletons.

This clonotype was sampled from a man aged 50 to 59 who had recovered from COVID-19. Sequences were obtained from PBMCs or T cells enriched from blood (not recorded which). The V and J genes are TRBV6-1 and TRBJ2-5; 8 positions agree with TRBD2. The CDR3 bases are TGTGCCAGCAGTGACCCGGGGGGGCCTAGTGGAGAGACCCAGTACTTC. Amino acids: CASSDPGGPSGETQYF.